This TCR beta chain stems from a study of T-cell reconstitution after alpha-beta-depleted transplantation in children. The length of the CDR3 is 19 residues. The TCRbeta library was prepared with unique molecular identifiers. TCRdb independently ran MiXCR on the PCR reads; one entry per CDR3 protein. Here the sample spans just under 350,000 distinct CDR3 sequences, under 20% being singletons. Study-wide results and caveats: Surviving thymic progenitors and recipient T cells were the source of high TCRbeta diversity at day 60 in some patients. A year had passed since transplant, and T-cell counts and diversity by then came mostly from newly produced T cells. Approximately two months post-transplant, alpha-beta T cells reportedly originated from several hundred expanded graft clones.

Notes on this clonotype: Its antigen is unidentified. A read error may account for a junction end that differs from germline.

This receptor was identified in a male patient aged 2 to 10 who had a stem cell transplant for acute lymphoblastic leukemia, so the T cells may come from the graft donor. Source: PBMCs, mostly from graft donor cells, taken 360 days after TCRalphabeta/CD19-depleted stem cell transplant. J is TRBJ2-3 and V is TRBV12-3 or TRBV12-4, with 10 positions matching TRBD2. The CDR3 region is CTSSLRTSGFRGGTDTQYF. The CDR3 DNA reads TGTACCAGCAGTTTAAGGACTAGCGGATTCAGAGGGGGGACAGATACGCAGTATTTT.